A selection of T cell receptor beta chains follows, all from one sample in a study of blood T cell repertoires in COVID-19. Profiling relied on immunoSEQ multiplex PCR, and the TCRdb table lists in-frame clones only, not all of them. The sample holds 35,000 to 40,000 clones, 85% seen once. The source material was peripheral blood. The source of these receptors is a man aged 50 or older with active COVID-19. Each CDR3 is given with its conserved first and last residue. D genes are given only for firm matches. Expanded clones get a size class; other rows say once, few or many, or leave the size out.

TRBV20-1	-	TRBD1	16	TRBJ1-2	CSASPRAGTGPYGYTF
TRBV4-1	-	TRBD1	15	TRBJ2-1	CASSWEGQGVNEQFF
TRBV6-2/TRBV6-3	medium-sized	TRBD2	15	TRBJ2-3	CASSYSVGGADTQYF
TRBV28	-	TRBD2	16	TRBJ2-6	CASSRPGGSGANVLTF
TRBV6-2/TRBV6-3	-	-	19	TRBJ2-4	CASSQNIGTPGKAKNIQYF
TRBV28	once	TRBD1	16	TRBJ2-3	CASSWTGGASTDTQYF
TRBV5-5	-	TRBD1	15	TRBJ2-3	CASSIRGPGTDTQYF
TRBV19	once	TRBD1	14	TRBJ1-1	CASRRQGLNTEAFF
TRBV27	-	TRBD1	13	TRBJ1-2	CASSFQGAGGYTF
TRBV4-3	-	TRBD1	20	TRBJ1-4	CASSQENPGGRTGVNEKLFF
TRBV11-2	-	TRBD1	15	TRBJ2-7	CASSLVVTGAYEQYF
TRBV6-8	-	-	19	TRBJ1-1	CASSYSRGSWHRVNTEAFF
TRBV5-6	-	TRBD1	15	TRBJ1-2	CASSLGQGLYYGYTF